One sample yielded the 25 T cell receptor beta chains listed below, sequenced in a study of blood T cell repertoires in COVID-19. The repertoire was sequenced with immunoSEQ multiplex PCR; TCRdb's copy has only in-frame clones and lacks some. In the table there are around 160,000 clones, 70% to 90% of which are singletons. Sequenced material: peripheral blood. The receptors were gathered from a man in his fifties or sixties with acute or convalescent COVID-19.

This clone was seen more than once but under ten times. This chain links TRBV28 with TRBJ1-6; TRBD1 is a possible D gene (6 bases). This CDR3 comprises 16 residues. CDR1 is MDHEN and CDR2 is SYDVKM in the germline V gene. V was clipped by 6 bases and J by 7 bases, with 19 bases between them. The CDR3 DNA reads TGTGCCAGCAGCCGCCCAGGGGAGCTTACCAATTCACCCCTCCACTTT. Amino acids: CASSRPGELTNSPLHF. The whole variable domain, remainder taken from reference TRBV28 and TRBJ1-6, is DVKVTQSSRYLVKRTGEKVFLECVQDMDHENMFWYRQDPGLGLRLIYFSYDVKMKEKGDIPEGYSVSREKKERFSLILESASTNQTSMYLCASSRPGELTNSPLHFGNGTRLTVT.

This chain joins TRBV5-1 and TRBJ2-5; 12 positions agree with TRBD2. The V gene end was trimmed by 4 bases and the J gene end by 5 bases; junction bases not matched to a gene: 6. CDR3 length: 15 amino acids. CDR1 is SGHRS, CDR2 YFSETQ, per germline. CDR3 loop: CASSETGTSGETQYF. CDR3 bases: TGCGCCAGCAGCGAGACCGGGACTAGCGGGGAGACCCAGTACTTC.

The rearrangement joins TRBV30 to TRBJ2-3, with TRBD1 as a possible D gene (6 bases). The CDR3 loop spans 13 amino acids. CDR1 GTSNPN and CDR2 SVGIG come from the germline V gene (reference sequence). The V and J ends lost 2 bases and 5 bases respectively, with 11 bases between them. Here the CDR3 reads CAWSLKGGDTQYF. DNA of the CDR3: TGTGCCTGGAGTCTCAAAGGGGGAGATACGCAGTATTTT.

This rearrangement joins TRBV7-9 to TRBJ1-3; no reliable D call. Trimming took 1 base from V and 2 from J, leaving 9 bases between them. Looked up from germline, CDR1 is SEHNR and CDR2 is FQNEAQ (reference sequence). This CDR3 spans 15 amino acids. The CDR3 reads CASSLGFAAGNTIYF. CDR3 nucleotides: TGTGCCAGCAGCTTAGGTTTCGCAGCTGGAAACACCATATATTTT.

The V call is TRBV5-1, the J call TRBJ2-2; weak D call: TRBD1 (6 bases). In germline, CDR1 is SGHRS, CDR2 YFSETQ. Between the trimmed V and J ends, which lost 7 bases and 3 bases, there was a span of 16 bases. This CDR3 region has 15 residues. The CDR3: CASGPRGSDTGELFF. The CDR3 DNA reads as TGCGCCAGCGGCCCCAGGGGCTCGGACACCGGGGAGCTGTTTTTT.

For the CDR3, the DNA is TGTGCCAGCAGCAATACAGGGGCTGCTTATGGCTACACCTTC. As protein: CASSNTGAAYGYTF. V and J are TRBV7-2 and TRBJ1-2; 7 bases are a match to TRBD1. Trimming cost V 5 bases and J 5 bases; bases outside gene matches: 8. The CDR3 covers 14 residues. The germline V gene has CDR1 SGHTA and CDR2 FQGNSA.

This clone was counted once. CDR3 DNA: TGTGCCAGCAGCTTGAGAGCTCTAGCGACCTACGAGCAGTACTTC. It translates to CASSLRALATYEQYF. The rearrangement uses TRBV7-8 and TRBJ2-7, with D perhaps TRBD2 (6 bases). This CDR3 has 15 amino acids. V was shortened by 3 bases and J by 2 bases, with 14 bases between the two germline ends. CDR1 SGHVS and CDR2 FQNEAQ come from the germline V gene.

The chain combines TRBV5-8 with TRBJ1-5; TRBD1 is a possible D gene (6 bases). Deletions cut 2 bases from V and 4 bases from J, with 13 bases between. The CDR3 runs 15 residues. Germline CDR1 is SGHTS and CDR2 is YDEGEE. The CDR3 DNA reads as TGTGCCAGCAGCTTCAGGGGCATGAGAAATCAGCCCCAGCATTTT. It is translated as CASSFRGMRNQPQHF.

This chain connects TRBV5-1 to TRBJ2-1; 11 bases line up with TRBD2. V shed 4 bases and J 3 bases; nucleotides not matched to a gene: 6. There are 16 residues in the CDR3. Looked up from germline, CDR1 is SGHRS and CDR2 is YFSETQ. For the CDR3, the DNA is TGCGCCAGCAGCCCGAGTCTAGCGGGAGGCTACAATGAGCAGTTCTTC. This sequence encodes CASSPSLAGGYNEQFF.

This chain uses TRBV10-3 with TRBJ2-7; D not certain. Looked up from germline, CDR1 is ENHRY and CDR2 is SYGVKD. Deletions cut 6 bases from V and 0 bases from J, with 12 bases between. The CDR3 extends over 14 amino acids. In DNA, the CDR3 is TGTGCCATCAGCGGAGAGGTCTCCTCCTACGAGCAGTACTTC. It yields the protein CAISGEVSSYEQYF.

The CDR3 nucleotides read TGTGCCACCAGTGATTCGACCGCTAGCGGGACCCCCTACGAGCAGTACTTC. Protein sequence: CATSDSTASGTPYEQYF. The chain recombines TRBV24-1 with TRBJ2-7; 9 bases line up with TRBD2. CDR1 KGHDR and CDR2 SFDVKD come from the germline V gene. With V trimmed by 2 bases and J by 2 bases, 9 bases remained unmatched. This CDR3 has 17 residues.

The chain is built from TRBV27 and TRBJ2-7; 7 bases fit TRBD1. Trimming at V came to 6 bases and at J to 7 bases, leaving 3 bases not matched to a gene. The germline V gene encodes CDR1 MNHEY and CDR2 SMNVEV (reference sequence). This CDR3 region has 11 residues. The CDR3 sequence is CASRQGWEQYF. In DNA, the CDR3 is TGTGCCAGCAGACAGGGGTGGGAGCAGTACTTC.

On this clone: The sample holds other DNA sequences that translate to the same CDR3. The chain couples TRBV5-4 to TRBJ2-3; TRBD2 aligns across 14 bases. After removal of 4 bases from V and 5 bases from J, the junction contained 6 bases not matched to a gene. CDR3 length: 16 amino acids. CDR1 SGHNT and CDR2 YYREEE come from the germline V gene (reference sequence). This CDR3 reads CASSPGLAGGEDTQYF. The CDR3 DNA is TGTGCCAGCAGCCCCGGACTAGCGGGAGGAGAAGATACGCAGTATTTT.

This clone was observed a handful of times. The rearrangement links TRBV2 to TRBJ2-2; D is undetermined. Trimming took 5 bases from V and 11 from J, leaving 12 bases between them. Per germline, CDR1 SNHLY and CDR2 FYNNEI. CDR3 length: 12 amino acids. CDR3 amino acids: CASSSQANELFF. In DNA form, the CDR3 reads TGTGCCAGCAGTTCCCAAGCCAACGAGCTGTTTTTT.

This clone came up a few times. The rearrangement uses TRBV19 and TRBJ1-5, with D tentatively TRBD1 (5 bases). The CDR3 length is 16 residues. Germline values: CDR1 LNHDA, CDR2 SQIVND (reference sequence). Trimming cost V 3 bases and J 4 bases, with 16 bases left between them. CDR3 loop: CASSIGSGGVNQPQHF. The CDR3 coding sequence is TGTGCCAGTAGTATTGGATCCGGAGGGGTAAATCAGCCCCAGCATTTT.

The V call is TRBV29-1, the J call TRBJ2-1; D remains unclear. This CDR3 is built from 11 residues. V was clipped by 5 bases and J by 3 bases, with 5 bases between them. In germline, CDR1 is SQVTM, CDR2 ANQGSEA. DNA of the CDR3: TGCAGCGTTCTAATCTACAATGAGCAGTTCTTC. It encodes CSVLIYNEQFF.

The V call is TRBV10-3, the J call TRBJ2-3; D is undetermined. V gave up 7 bases and J gave up 6 bases, with 8 bases separating them. The germline V gene has CDR1 ENHRY and CDR2 SYGVKD. The CDR3 runs 11 residues. In nucleotides, the CDR3 is TGTGCCATCATGGCCTTCGATACGCAGTATTTT. It translates to CAIMAFDTQYF.

CDR3 coding DNA: TGTGCCAGCAGCGACTGGGGGCTAGCGGGACTCGGAGATACGCAGTATTTT. The encoded protein is CASSDWGLAGLGDTQYF. The chain combines TRBV2 with TRBJ2-3, with 9 positions matching TRBD2. In germline, CDR1 is SNHLY, CDR2 FYNNEI. The V gene end was trimmed by 6 bases and the J gene end by 5 bases; junction bases not matched to a gene: 15. CDR3 length equals 17 residues.

This chain connects TRBV6-5 to TRBJ1-5; TRBD1 matches 9 bases. The CDR3 loop spans 15 amino acids. Per the germline V gene, CDR1 is MNHEY and CDR2 is SVGAGI. Trimming at V came to 6 bases and at J to 8 bases, leaving 11 bases not matched to a gene. In DNA, the CDR3 is TGTGCCAGCAGCGGGATCACAGGGGGCGGGAAGCCCCAGCATTTT. Amino acids: CASSGITGGGKPQHF.

The V call is TRBV3-1 (or the pseudogene TRBV3-2), the J call TRBJ1-1; D is unclear. V was shortened by 4 bases and J by 5 bases, with 11 bases between the two germline ends. The CDR3 length is 13 residues. The V gene's germline CDR1 is LGHDT and CDR2 YNNKEL (reference sequence). The CDR3 protein is CASSPLEETEAFF. CDR3 in DNA: TGTGCCAGCAGCCCGCTGGAGGAAACTGAAGCTTTCTTT.

The CDR3 protein is CAISEGSHEQYF. DNA of the CDR3: TGTGCCATCAGTGAGGGGAGCCACGAGCAGTACTTC. The V call is TRBV10-3, the J call TRBJ2-7; TRBD2 is a possible D gene (5 bases). From germline, CDR1 is ENHRY and CDR2 SYGVKD. V was cut by 2 bases and J by 5 bases, with 7 bases left in between. The CDR3 sequence is 12 residues long.

The chain recombines TRBV11-2 with TRBJ1-6; 7 bases align to TRBD1. The CDR3 consists of 16 residues. CDR1 is SGHAT, CDR2 FQNNGV, per germline. V trimming: 3 bases; J trimming: 0 bases; junction bases outside the gene matches: 2. CDR3 coding DNA: TGTGCCAGCAGCTTGGGACAGAGCTCCTATAATTCACCCCTCCACTTT. This translates into CASSLGQSSYNSPLHF. The whole variable domain, remainder taken from reference TRBV11-2 and TRBJ1-6, is EAGVAQSPRYKIIEKRQSVAFWCNPISGHATLYWYQQILGQGPKLLIQFQNNGVVDDSQLPKDRFSAERLKGVDSTLKIQPAKLEDSAVYLCASSLGQSSYNSPLHFGNGTRLTVT.

The chain employs TRBV19 and TRBJ1-4; D not certain. Trimming shortened V by 5 bases and J by 4 bases, and 11 bases separated the two germline ends. Germline V lookup: CDR1 LNHDA, CDR2 SQIVND (reference sequence). The CDR3 has 14 amino acids. The CDR3 sequence: CASSLRGGNEKLFF. The CDR3 DNA reads as TGTGCCAGTAGTCTTAGAGGTGGTAATGAAAAACTGTTTTTT.

The chain couples TRBV28 to TRBJ2-5; TRBD2 might be the D (5 bases). The CDR3 is 14 residues long. Looked up from germline, CDR1 is MDHEN and CDR2 is SYDVKM. The ends were cut back, 3 bases at V and 7 bases at J, with 15 bases in the middle. CDR3 nucleotides: TGTGCCAGCAGTTTCCTAGCCGGAGATGTGACCCAGTACTTC. Amino acid sequence: CASSFLAGDVTQYF.

This chain joins TRBV5-1 and TRBJ2-4; D gene unclear. This CDR3 region has 15 residues. Trimming removed 0 bases from V and 2 bases from J, with 9 bases in between. CDR1 is SGHRS and CDR2 is YFSETQ in the germline V gene. CDR3 bases: TGCGCCAGCAGCTTGGTTCCGAGTACCAAAAACATTCAGTACTTC. Translation: CASSLVPSTKNIQYF.